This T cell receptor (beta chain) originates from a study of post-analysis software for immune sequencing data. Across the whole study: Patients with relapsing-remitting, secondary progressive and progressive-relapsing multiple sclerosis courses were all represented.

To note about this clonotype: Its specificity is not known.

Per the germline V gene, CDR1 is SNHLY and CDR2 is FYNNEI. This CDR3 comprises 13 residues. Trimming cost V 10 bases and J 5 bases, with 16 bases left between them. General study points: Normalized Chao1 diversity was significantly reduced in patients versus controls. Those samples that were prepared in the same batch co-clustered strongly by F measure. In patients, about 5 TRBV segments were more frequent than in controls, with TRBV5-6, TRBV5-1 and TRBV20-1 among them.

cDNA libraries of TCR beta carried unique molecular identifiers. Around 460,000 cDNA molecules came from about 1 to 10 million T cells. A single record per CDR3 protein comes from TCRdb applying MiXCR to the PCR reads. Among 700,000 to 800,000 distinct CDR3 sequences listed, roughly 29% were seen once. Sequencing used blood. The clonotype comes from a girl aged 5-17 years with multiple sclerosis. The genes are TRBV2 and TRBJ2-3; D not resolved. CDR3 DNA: TGTGCCATCAGAATGTCCGAGTTAGATACGCAGTATTTT. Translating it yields CAIRMSELDTQYF. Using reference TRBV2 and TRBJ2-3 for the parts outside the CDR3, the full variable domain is EPEVTQTPSHQVTQMGQEVILRCVPISNHLYFYWYRQILGQKVEFLVSFYNNEISEKSEIFDDQFSVERPDGSNFTLKIRSTKLEDSAMYFCAIRMSELDTQYFGPGTRLTVL.